Shown below are 15 T cell receptor beta chains from a single sample sequenced in a study of T cells in Graves' hyperthyroidism and ophthalmopathy. It was RNA transcripts that yielded the amplified TCR beta CDR3 regions. An initial round of RT-PCR targeting the TCR CDR3 relied on the HTBI primer set. One entry per CDR3 protein, called by TCRdb with MiXCR from the multiplex PCR reads. The sample has roughly 290,000 distinct CDR3 sequences, about 15% seen once. The sequencing sample was made of blood. The receptors were sampled from an older woman with Graves' ophthalmopathy.

V is TRBV5-8 and J is TRBJ2-3; D ambiguous. CDR3 size: 17 residues. Per germline, CDR1 SGHTS and CDR2 YDEGEE. The ends were cut back, 0 bases at V and 2 bases at J, with 16 bases in the middle. The CDR3 nucleotides are TGTGCCAGCAGCTTGGCGGGCAGGCTAAGGAACACAGATACGCAGTATTTT. Translated, it gives CASSLAGRLRNTDTQYF.

The genes are TRBV19 and TRBJ2-7; 7 bases align to TRBD1. The junction had 15 bases not matched to a gene; V was cut back by 5 bases and J by 5 bases. The germline gives CDR1 LNHDA, CDR2 SQIVND (reference sequence). The CDR3 extends over 16 amino acids. The CDR3 DNA reads as TGTGCCAGTAGTCCAGGGGGATGCCCCGGTTTGGACGAGCAGTACTTC. Encoded protein: CASSPGGCPGLDEQYF.

This clonotype came up many times. The chain carries TRBV10-3 and TRBJ2-5; D perhaps matches TRBD1 (7 bases). With 2 bases removed from V and 4 bases from J, the gap between germline ends came to 17 bases. The CDR3 has 16 amino acids. Germline CDR1 is ENHRY and CDR2 is SYGVKD. As DNA, the CDR3 is TGTGCCATCAGTGAGGCAGGGGGGTTATCGGCAGAGACCCAGTACTTC. It specifies CAISEAGGLSAETQYF.

This clonotype was detected ten times or more. The chain is built from TRBV6-2 or TRBV6-3 and TRBJ2-7; 8 bases are shared with TRBD2. V gave up 11 bases and J gave up 2 bases; unmatched junction bases: 23. Germline V CDR1 and CDR2: MNHEY, SVGEGT. CDR3 length: 18 residues. CDR3 loop: CASIAAGGGTRGAYEQYF. For the CDR3, the DNA is TGTGCCTCCATCGCCGCGGGAGGAGGGACTAGAGGAGCCTACGAGCAGTACTTC.

The J gene is TRBJ2-3, the V gene TRBV10-3; 10 nucleotides match TRBD2. Trimming removed 5 bases from V and 2 bases from J; junction bases left unmatched: 10. This CDR3 region has 17 residues. CDR1 ENHRY and CDR2 SYGVKD come from the germline V gene. The CDR3 sequence is CAISQKRLAGFTDTQYF. CDR3 DNA: TGTGCCATCAGTCAAAAGCGACTAGCGGGTTTCACAGATACGCAGTATTTT.

The table lists this clonotype with many counts. The V gene is TRBV7-2, the J gene TRBJ2-1; 8 nucleotides line up with TRBD1. V shed 4 bases, J shed 3 bases, and the junction held 5 bases outside the gene matches. Germline lookup yields CDR1 SGHTA and CDR2 FQGNSA. The CDR3 contains 15 residues. This CDR3 is CASSSTGTGYNEQFF. The CDR3 region has the DNA TGTGCCAGCAGCTCTACGGGGACAGGCTACAATGAGCAGTTCTTC.

The V gene is TRBV20-1, the J gene TRBJ1-2; D perhaps matches TRBD1 (5 bases). V gave up 1 base and J gave up 6 bases, with 15 bases separating them. Germline values: CDR1 DFQATT, CDR2 SNEGSKA (reference sequence). The CDR3 contains 14 residues. CDR3 nucleotides: TGCAGTGCTAGAGGACAGAGTAGGTCCCATGGCTACACCTTC. Protein: CSARGQSRSHGYTF.

On this clonotype: This may be a read error, as it is one base from a much larger clone. The chain uses TRBV3-1 and TRBJ2-7; 7 bases match TRBD2. CDR1 LGHDT and CDR2 YNNKEL come from the germline V gene (reference sequence). V lost 8 bases to trimming and J lost 0 bases; unmatched junction nucleotides: 1. This CDR3 has 12 amino acids. The CDR3 protein is CASGRGSYEQYF. The CDR3 DNA sequence: TGTGCCAGCGGGAGGGGCTCCTACGAGCAGTACTTC.

This clonotype was seen ten or more times. The chain joins TRBV6-2 or TRBV6-3 to TRBJ1-5; the D gene is possibly TRBD1 (6 bases). The germline V gene encodes CDR1 MNHEY and CDR2 SVGEGT. The CDR3 totals 14 residues. V was cut by 6 bases and J by 3 bases, with 12 bases left in between. As DNA, the CDR3 is TGTGCCAGCAGAGCTTACAGGGACAATCAGCCCCAGCATTTT. Translated, it gives CASRAYRDNQPQHF.

This clonotype was recorded at least ten times. The rearrangement links TRBV6-2 or TRBV6-3 to TRBJ2-3; tentative D call: TRBD2 (5 bases). The CDR3 has 15 amino acids. Germline V gene lookup returns CDR1 MNHEY and CDR2 SVGEGT. V lost 3 bases and J 0 bases, leaving 10 bases between the germline ends. DNA for the CDR3: TGTGCCAGCAGTTATAGCAGCGGTAGCACAGATACGCAGTATTTT. It is translated as CASSYSSGSTDTQYF.

This clonotype was seen many times. The J gene is TRBJ2-5, the V gene TRBV5-6; TRBD1 agrees at 7 bases. The junction had 12 bases not matched to a gene; V was cut back by 5 bases and J by 5 bases. The CDR3 loop spans 15 amino acids. In germline, CDR1 is SGHDT, CDR2 YYEEEE. The CDR3, as DNA: TGTGCCAGCAGTAAAGCGGCCCTCAGGGGGGAGACCCAGTACTTC. Encoded protein: CASSKAALRGETQYF.

CDR3: CASSFQGNFNTEAFF. The CDR3 nucleotides are TGTGCCAGCAGTTTTCAGGGGAATTTCAACACTGAAGCTTTCTTT. The rearrangement joins TRBV27 to TRBJ1-1; possibly TRBD1 for D (6 bases). CDR3 length: 15 residues. Trimming cost V 3 bases and J 2 bases, with 13 bases left between them. Per germline, CDR1 MNHEY and CDR2 SMNVEV (reference sequence).

This clonotype was counted at least ten times. The chain uses TRBV3-1 and TRBJ1-4, with D possibly matching TRBD1 (5 bases). The CDR3 spans 15 residues. With 7 bases removed from V and 1 base from J, the gap between germline ends came to 13 bases. Germline V gene data show CDR1 as LGHDT and CDR2 as YNNKEL (reference sequence). CDR3 sequence reads: CASKPMGVTNEKLFF. CDR3 DNA: TGTGCCAGCAAACCGATGGGGGTAACTAATGAAAAACTGTTTTTT.

The chain uses TRBV12-3 or TRBV12-4 and TRBJ2-2; D is possibly TRBD2 (7 bases). V lost 6 bases and J lost 0, with 8 bases in between. The CDR3 consists of 14 residues. CDR3 residues: CASSGGPNTGELFF. The CDR3 DNA reads as TGTGCCAGCAGCGGGGGGCCGAACACCGGGGAGCTGTTTTTT.

The sample holds many counts of this clonotype. The chain recombines TRBV7-2 with TRBJ1-5, with 7 bases lining up with TRBD1. The germline V gene encodes CDR1 SGHTA and CDR2 FQGNSA. This CDR3 comprises 13 residues. J was trimmed by 12 bases and V by 2 bases; bases with no gene match: 7. CDR3: CASSLNQGVFQHF. The CDR3 DNA reads TGTGCCAGCAGCTTAAACCAGGGGGTTTTCCAGCATTTT.